The 7 T cell receptor beta chains below come from one sample, sequenced in a study of chemoradiotherapy in HPV16-positive cancers. Sequenced by immunoSEQ multiplex PCR; TCRdb stores in-frame clones only, minus some. This table holds several thousand clones, 74% found once. Source: tumor tissue, taken from a patient who underwent chemoradiotherapy. The source of these receptors is a human donor with HPV-associated anogenital cancer.

The V gene is TRBV5-6, the J gene TRBJ2-4; D possibly uses TRBD1 or TRBD2 (5 bases each). Trimming cost V 4 bases and J 0 bases, with 17 bases left between them. Germline loops: CDR1 SGHDT, CDR2 YYEEEE. CDR3 size: 17 residues. This CDR3 is CASSRGLWKLAKNIQYF. As DNA, the CDR3 is TGTGCCAGCAGCCGGGGCCTGTGGAAGTTAGCCAAAAACATTCAGTACTTC.

The rearrangement uses TRBV19 and TRBJ1-4; D remains unclear. V was cut by 10 bases and J by 5 bases, with 14 bases left in between. The CDR3 extends over 13 amino acids. Germline CDR1 is LNHDA and CDR2 is SQIVND (reference sequence). The CDR3 coding sequence is TGTGCCACCTGCGACGGACGGAATGAAAAACTGTTTTTT. Encoded protein: CATCDGRNEKLFF.

The genes are TRBV20-1 and TRBJ2-7; 7 positions match TRBD1. Trimming took 6 bases from V and 5 from J; bases not matched to a gene: 1. CDR3 length: 10 amino acids. Germline V gives CDR1 DFQATT, CDR2 SNEGSKA (reference sequence). The CDR3 DNA follows: TGCAGTGCCGACAGGGACGAGCAGTACTTC. Encoded protein: CSADRDEQYF.

This clone has only a few counts. The rearrangement links TRBV11-2 to TRBJ1-4; D possibly corresponds to TRBD1 (5 bases). This CDR3 comprises 17 residues. Trimming cost V 2 bases and J 3 bases, with 16 bases left between them. Germline V lookup: CDR1 SGHAT, CDR2 FQNNGV. DNA of the CDR3: TGTGCCAGCAGCTTATATTTTCCGGGGGGACCTAATGAAAAACTGTTTTTT. This codes for CASSLYFPGGPNEKLFF.

This chain joins TRBV11-2 and TRBJ2-7, with TRBD2 matching over 9 bases. The CDR3 sequence is 16 residues long. V was clipped by 11 bases and J by 3 bases; unmatched bases: 17. Germline assignment: CDR1 SGHAT and CDR2 FQNNGV. The DNA of the CDR3 is TGTGCCTCCAGCTTAGAGGCAGCGGGGGGCCTCTACGAGCAGTACTTC. Amino acids: CASSLEAAGGLYEQYF.

The rearrangement joins TRBV7-8 to TRBJ2-1, with D tentatively TRBD2 (5 bases). The germline V and J ends were trimmed by 2 bases and 7 bases, with 18 bases remaining between them. This CDR3 has 16 amino acids. The V gene's germline CDR1 is SGHVS and CDR2 FQNEAQ. In nucleotides, the CDR3 is TGTGCCAGCAGCTTATTTTCGGTTATATCGGGGAATGAGCAGTTCTTC. Translating it yields CASSLFSVISGNEQFF.

The rearrangement links TRBV5-6 to TRBJ1-5; 7 positions match TRBD1. With V trimmed by 4 bases and J by 0 bases, 4 bases remained unmatched. The CDR3 sequence is 15 residues long. CDR1 is SGHDT, CDR2 YYEEEE, per germline. CDR3 sequence (DNA): TGTGCCAGCAGCGACACAGGGGATAGCAATCAGCCCCAGCATTTT. Translating gives CASSDTGDSNQPQHF.